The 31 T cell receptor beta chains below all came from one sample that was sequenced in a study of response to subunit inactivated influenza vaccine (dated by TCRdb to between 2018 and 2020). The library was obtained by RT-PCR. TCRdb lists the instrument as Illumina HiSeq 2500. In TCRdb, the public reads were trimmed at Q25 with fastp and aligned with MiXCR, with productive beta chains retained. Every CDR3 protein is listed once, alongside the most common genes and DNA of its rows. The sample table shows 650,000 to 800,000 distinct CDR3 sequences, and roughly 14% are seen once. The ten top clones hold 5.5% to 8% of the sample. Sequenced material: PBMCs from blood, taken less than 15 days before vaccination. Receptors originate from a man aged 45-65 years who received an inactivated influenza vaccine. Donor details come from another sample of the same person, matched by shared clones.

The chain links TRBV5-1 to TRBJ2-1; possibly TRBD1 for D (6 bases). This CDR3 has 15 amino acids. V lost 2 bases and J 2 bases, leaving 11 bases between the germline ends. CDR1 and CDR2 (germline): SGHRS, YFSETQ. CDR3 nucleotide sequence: TGCGCCAGCAGCTTAACAGGGTCCCCCTACAATGAGCAGTTCTTC. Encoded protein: CASSLTGSPYNEQFF.

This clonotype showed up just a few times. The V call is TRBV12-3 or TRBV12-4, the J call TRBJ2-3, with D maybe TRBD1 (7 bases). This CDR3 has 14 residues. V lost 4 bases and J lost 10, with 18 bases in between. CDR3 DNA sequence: TGTGCCAGCAGTTCCCGACAGGGCGGGGTCCCGCAGTATTTT. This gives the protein CASSSRQGGVPQYF.

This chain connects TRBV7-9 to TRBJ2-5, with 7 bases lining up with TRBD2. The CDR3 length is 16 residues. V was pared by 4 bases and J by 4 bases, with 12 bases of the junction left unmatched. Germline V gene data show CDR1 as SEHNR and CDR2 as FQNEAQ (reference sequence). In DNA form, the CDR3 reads TGTGCCAGCAGCTCCTCCCCCGGGTGGGGGGGAGAGACCCAGTACTTC. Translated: CASSSSPGWGGETQYF.

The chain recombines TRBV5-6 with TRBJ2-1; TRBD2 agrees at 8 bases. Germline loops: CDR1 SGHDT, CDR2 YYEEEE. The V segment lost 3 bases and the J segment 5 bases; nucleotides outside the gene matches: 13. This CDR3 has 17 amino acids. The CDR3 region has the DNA TGTGCCAGCAGCTGGGGGCGGGGGGAACTATTGAACAATGAGCAGTTCTTC. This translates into CASSWGRGELLNNEQFF.

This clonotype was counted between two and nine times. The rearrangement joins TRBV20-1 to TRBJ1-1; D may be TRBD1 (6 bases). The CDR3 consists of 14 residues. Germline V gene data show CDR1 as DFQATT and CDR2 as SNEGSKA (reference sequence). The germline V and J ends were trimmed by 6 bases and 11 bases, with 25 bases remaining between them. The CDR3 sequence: CSAQRGARTAAAFF. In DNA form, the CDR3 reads TGCAGTGCCCAGAGAGGGGCTCGGACAGCGGCGGCTTTCTTT.

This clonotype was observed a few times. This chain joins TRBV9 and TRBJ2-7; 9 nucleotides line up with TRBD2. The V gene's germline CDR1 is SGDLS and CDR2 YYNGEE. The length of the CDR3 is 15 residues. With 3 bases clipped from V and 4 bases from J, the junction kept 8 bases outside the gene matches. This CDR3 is CASSAGTSWNYEQYF. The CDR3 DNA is TGTGCCAGCAGCGCCGGGACTAGCTGGAATTACGAGCAGTACTTC.

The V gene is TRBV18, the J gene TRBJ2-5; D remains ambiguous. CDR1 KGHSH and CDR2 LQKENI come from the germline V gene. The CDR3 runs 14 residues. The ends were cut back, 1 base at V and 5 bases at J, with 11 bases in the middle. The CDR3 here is CASSPRAGWETQYF. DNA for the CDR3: TGTGCCAGCTCACCACGGGCAGGATGGGAGACCCAGTACTTC.

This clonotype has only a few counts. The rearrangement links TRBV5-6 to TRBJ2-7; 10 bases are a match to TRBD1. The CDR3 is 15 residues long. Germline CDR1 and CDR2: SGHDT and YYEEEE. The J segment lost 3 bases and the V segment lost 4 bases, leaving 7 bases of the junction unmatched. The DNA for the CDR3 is TGTGCCAGCAGCCCCCGGGACAGGGGATACTACGAGCAGTACTTC. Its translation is CASSPRDRGYYEQYF.

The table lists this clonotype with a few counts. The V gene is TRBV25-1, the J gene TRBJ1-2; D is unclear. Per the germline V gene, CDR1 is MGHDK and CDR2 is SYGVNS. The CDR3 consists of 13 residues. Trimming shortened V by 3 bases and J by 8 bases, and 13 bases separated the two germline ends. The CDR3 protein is CASSDPFSSGYTF. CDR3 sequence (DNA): TGTGCCAGCAGTGACCCATTTTCGAGCGGCTACACCTTC.

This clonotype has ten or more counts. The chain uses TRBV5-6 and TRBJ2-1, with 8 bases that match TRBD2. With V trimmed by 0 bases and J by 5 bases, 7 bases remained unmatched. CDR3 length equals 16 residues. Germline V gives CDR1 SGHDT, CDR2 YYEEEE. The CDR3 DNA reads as TGTGCCAGCAGCTTGGTAGGTGGACTAGCCAACAATGAGCAGTTCTTC. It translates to CASSLVGGLANNEQFF.

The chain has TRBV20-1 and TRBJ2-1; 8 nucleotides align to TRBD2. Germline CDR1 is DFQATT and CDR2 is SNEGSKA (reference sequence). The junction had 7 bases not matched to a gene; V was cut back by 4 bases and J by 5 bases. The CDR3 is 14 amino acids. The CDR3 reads CSAIPGGPDNEQFF. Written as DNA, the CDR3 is TGCAGTGCTATCCCGGGAGGGCCGGACAATGAGCAGTTCTTC.

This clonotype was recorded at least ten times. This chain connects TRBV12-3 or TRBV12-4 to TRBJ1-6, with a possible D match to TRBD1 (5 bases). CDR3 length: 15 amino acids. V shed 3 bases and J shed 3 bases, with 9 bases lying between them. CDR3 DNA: TGTGCCAGCAGTTTGGGGGGGAACTATAATTCACCCCTCCACTTT. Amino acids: CASSLGGNYNSPLHF.

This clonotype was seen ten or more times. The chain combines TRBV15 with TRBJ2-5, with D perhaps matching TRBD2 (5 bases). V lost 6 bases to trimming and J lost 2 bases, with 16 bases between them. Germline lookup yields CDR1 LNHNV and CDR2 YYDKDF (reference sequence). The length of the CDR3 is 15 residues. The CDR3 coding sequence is TGTGCCACCAGTAGTACCGGACTGGTACAAGAGACCCAGTACTTC. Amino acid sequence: CATSSTGLVQETQYF. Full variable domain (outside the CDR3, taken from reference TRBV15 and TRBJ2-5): DAMVIQNPRYQVTQFGKPVTLSCSQTLNHNVMYWYQQKSSQAPKLLFHYYDKDFNNEADTPDNFQSRRPNTSFCFLDIRSPGLGDTAMYLCATSSTGLVQETQYFGPGTRLLVL.

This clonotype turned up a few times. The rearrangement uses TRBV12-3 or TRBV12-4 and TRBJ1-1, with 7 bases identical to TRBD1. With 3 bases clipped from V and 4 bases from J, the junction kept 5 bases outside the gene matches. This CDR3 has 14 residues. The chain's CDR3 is CASSFKGAGTEAFF. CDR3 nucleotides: TGTGCCAGCAGTTTTAAGGGGGCGGGCACTGAAGCTTTCTTT.

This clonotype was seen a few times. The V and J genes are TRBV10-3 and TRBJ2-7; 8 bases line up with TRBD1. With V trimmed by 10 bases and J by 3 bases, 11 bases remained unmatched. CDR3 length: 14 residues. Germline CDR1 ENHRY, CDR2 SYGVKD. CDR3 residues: CATTIGTGFYEQYF. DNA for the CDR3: TGTGCCACGACAATCGGGACAGGATTCTACGAGCAGTACTTC.

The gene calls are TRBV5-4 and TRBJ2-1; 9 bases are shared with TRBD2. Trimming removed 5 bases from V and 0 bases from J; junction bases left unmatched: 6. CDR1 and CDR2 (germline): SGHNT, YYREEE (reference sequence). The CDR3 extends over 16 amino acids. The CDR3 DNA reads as TGTGCCAGCAGTAGCGGGGGACGACACTCCTACAATGAGCAGTTCTTC. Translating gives CASSSGGRHSYNEQFF.

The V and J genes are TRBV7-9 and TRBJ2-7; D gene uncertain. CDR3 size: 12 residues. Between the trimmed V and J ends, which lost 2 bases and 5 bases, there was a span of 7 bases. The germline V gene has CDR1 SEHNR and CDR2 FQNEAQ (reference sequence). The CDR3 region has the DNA TGTGCCAGCAGCTTAATAACAAACGAGCAGTACTTC. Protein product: CASSLITNEQYF.

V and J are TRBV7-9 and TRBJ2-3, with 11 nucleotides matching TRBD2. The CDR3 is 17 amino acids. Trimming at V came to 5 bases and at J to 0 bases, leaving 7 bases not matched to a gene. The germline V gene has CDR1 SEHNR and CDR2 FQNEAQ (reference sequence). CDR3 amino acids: CASSAKTSGTSTDTQYF. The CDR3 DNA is TGTGCCAGCAGCGCAAAGACTAGCGGGACTAGCACAGATACGCAGTATTTT.

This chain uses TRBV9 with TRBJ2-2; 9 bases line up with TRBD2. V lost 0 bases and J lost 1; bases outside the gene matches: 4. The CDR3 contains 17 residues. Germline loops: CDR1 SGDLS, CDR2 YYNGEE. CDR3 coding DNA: TGTGCCAGCAGCGTAGGGCATAGCGGGAGGAACACCGGGGAGCTGTTTTTT. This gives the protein CASSVGHSGRNTGELFF.

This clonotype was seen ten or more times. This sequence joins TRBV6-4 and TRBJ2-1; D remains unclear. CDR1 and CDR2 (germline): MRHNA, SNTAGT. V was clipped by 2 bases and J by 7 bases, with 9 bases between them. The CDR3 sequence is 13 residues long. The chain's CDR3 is CASSDEEWNEQFF. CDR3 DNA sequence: TGTGCCAGCAGTGACGAGGAGTGGAATGAGCAGTTCTTC.

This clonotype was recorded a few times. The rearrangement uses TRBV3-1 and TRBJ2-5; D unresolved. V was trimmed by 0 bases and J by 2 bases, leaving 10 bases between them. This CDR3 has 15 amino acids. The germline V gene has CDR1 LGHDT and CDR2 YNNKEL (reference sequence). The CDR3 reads CASSQDQTVQETQYF. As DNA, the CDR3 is TGTGCCAGCAGCCAAGATCAAACTGTACAAGAGACCCAGTACTTC.

The CDR3 sequence: CASSNLRGTTGELFF. CDR3 nucleotide sequence: TGTGCCAGCTCCAATCTTCGGGGGACCACCGGGGAGCTGTTTTTT. This chain connects TRBV18 to TRBJ2-2; a weak D match, TRBD2 (6 bases). Per the germline V gene, CDR1 is KGHSH and CDR2 is LQKENI. V was cut by 6 bases and J by 4 bases, with 15 bases left in between. The CDR3 is 15 amino acids.

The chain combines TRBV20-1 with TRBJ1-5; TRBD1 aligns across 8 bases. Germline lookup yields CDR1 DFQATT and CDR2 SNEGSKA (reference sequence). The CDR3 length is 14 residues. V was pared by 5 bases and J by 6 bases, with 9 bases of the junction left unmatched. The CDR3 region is CSAVHQGARQPQHF. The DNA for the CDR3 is TGCAGTGCTGTTCACCAGGGGGCCCGTCAGCCCCAGCATTTT.

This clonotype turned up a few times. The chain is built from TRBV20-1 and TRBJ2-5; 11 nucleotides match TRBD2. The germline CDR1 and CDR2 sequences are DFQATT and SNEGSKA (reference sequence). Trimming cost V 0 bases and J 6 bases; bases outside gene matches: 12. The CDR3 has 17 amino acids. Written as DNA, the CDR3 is TGCAGTGCTAGAGATGGCGGCACTAGCGGGAGATTGAAGACCCAGTACTTC. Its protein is CSARDGGTSGRLKTQYF.

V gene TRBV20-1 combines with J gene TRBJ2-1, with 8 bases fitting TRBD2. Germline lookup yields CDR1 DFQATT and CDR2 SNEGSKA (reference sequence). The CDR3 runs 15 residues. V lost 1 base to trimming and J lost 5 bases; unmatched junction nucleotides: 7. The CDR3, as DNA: TGCAGTGCTAGAGGCCGCGGGAGGAACGACAATGAGCAGTTCTTC. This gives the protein CSARGRGRNDNEQFF.

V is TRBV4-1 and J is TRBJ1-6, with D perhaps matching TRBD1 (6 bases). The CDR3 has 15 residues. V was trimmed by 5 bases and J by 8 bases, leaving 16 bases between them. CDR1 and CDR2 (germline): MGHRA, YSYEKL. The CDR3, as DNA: TGCGCCAGCAGCGCAGGGGAATTGGGCTATTCACCCCTCCACTTT. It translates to CASSAGELGYSPLHF.

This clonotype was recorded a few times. This chain's CDR3 is CASSQVSRATIKHDTQYF. CDR3 DNA: TGCGCCAGCAGCCAAGTCTCACGGGCTACAATTAAACATGATACGCAGTATTTT. The V gene is TRBV4-3, the J gene TRBJ2-3; D remains ambiguous. Trimming removed 1 base at V and 6 bases at J, with 23 bases between. CDR3 length: 18 amino acids. Germline CDR1 reads LGHNA; CDR2 reads YSLEER.

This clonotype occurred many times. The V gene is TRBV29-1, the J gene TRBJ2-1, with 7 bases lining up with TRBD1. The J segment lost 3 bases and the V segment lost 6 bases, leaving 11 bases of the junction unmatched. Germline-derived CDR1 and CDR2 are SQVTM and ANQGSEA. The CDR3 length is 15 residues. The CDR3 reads CSVPPPGQIYNEQFF. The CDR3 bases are TGCAGCGTCCCCCCTCCGGGACAGATCTACAATGAGCAGTTCTTC.

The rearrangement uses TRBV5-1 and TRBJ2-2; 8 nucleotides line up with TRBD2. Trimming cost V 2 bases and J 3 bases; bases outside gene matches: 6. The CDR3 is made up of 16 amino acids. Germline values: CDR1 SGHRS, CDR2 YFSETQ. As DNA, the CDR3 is TGCGCCAGCAGCTTCGTCGGGGGGGGCGACACCGGGGAGCTGTTTTTT. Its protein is CASSFVGGGDTGELFF.

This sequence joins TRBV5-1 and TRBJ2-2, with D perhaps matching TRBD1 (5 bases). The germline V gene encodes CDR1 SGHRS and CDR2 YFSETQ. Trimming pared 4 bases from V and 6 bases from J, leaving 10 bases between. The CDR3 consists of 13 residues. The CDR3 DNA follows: TGCGCCAGCAGCGTCGACAGTGCCGGGGAGCTGTTTTTT. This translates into CASSVDSAGELFF.

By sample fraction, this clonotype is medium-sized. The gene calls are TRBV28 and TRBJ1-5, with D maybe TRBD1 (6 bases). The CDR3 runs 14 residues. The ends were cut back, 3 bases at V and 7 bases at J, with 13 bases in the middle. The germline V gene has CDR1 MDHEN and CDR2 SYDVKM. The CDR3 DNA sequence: TGTGCCAGCAGTTTGCACCAGGGGTCGCAGCCCCAGCATTTT. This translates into CASSLHQGSQPQHF.